This is a list of T cell receptor beta chains from one sample in a study of T cell repertoires in cytomegalovirus infection. Each CDR3 protein gets one entry after TCRdb re-called the reads with MiXCR. The data show hundreds of thousands of distinct CDR3 sequences, 35% to 40% seen once. Sequenced material: PBMCs. The receptors originated from a human donor in good health (CMV status not recorded). Some clones in this sample may be carry-over from other donors' samples. Both conserved end residues are part of each CDR3. The D gene is left open where the match is weak. Rows may omit the clone size; those that give it use once, few, many or a size class.

abundance | len | d_gene | j_gene | v_gene | CDR3nt | CDR3aa
many | 15 | TRBD2 | TRBJ2-1 | TRBV19 | TGTGCCAGTACCCCTAGGACTAGCGACTACAATGAGCAGTTCTTC | CASTPRTSDYNEQFF
few | 16 | TRBD1 | TRBJ1-1 | TRBV7-6 | TGTGCCAGCAGCCCACAACCGGGACAGGGGGCAGGTGAAGCTTTCTTT | CASSPQPGQGAGEAFF
NA | 13 | NA | TRBJ2-5 | TRBV7-8 | TGTGCCAGCAGCTTAGAGGGTTGGGAGACCCAGTACTTC | CASSLEGWETQYF
NA | 11 | NA | TRBJ1-2 | TRBV6-1 | TGTGCCAGCAGTAACGGGAGCGGCTACACCTTC | CASSNGSGYTF
many | 18 | TRBD2 | TRBJ2-2 | TRBV7-8 | TGTGCCAGCAGCTTGGCACTTGCGGGACTAGACAACACCGGGGAGCTGTTTTTT | CASSLALAGLDNTGELFF
NA | 13 | NA | TRBJ2-5 | TRBV27 | TGTGCCAGCCGCGAGTCCGGCGAGGAGACCCAGTACTTC | CASRESGEETQYF
NA | 15 | TRBD1 | TRBJ2-5 | TRBV5-5 | TGTGCCAGCAGCAAGACTCAGGGGGCTTGGGAGACCCAGTACTTC | CASSKTQGAWETQYF
once | 16 | NA | TRBJ2-7 | TRBV28 | TGTGCCAGCAGTCCTCTTACCCACAGAAGCGCCTACGAGCAGTACTTC | CASSPLTHRSAYEQYF
NA | 14 | NA | TRBJ1-1 | TRBV7-3 | TGTGCCAGCAGCGCGACAGGAAGGATAACTGAAGCTTTCTTT | CASSATGRITEAFF
NA | 13 | NA | TRBJ2-7 | TRBV7-9 | TGTGCCAGCAGCCCCGCAGTAGGGGGCGAGCAGTACTTC | CASSPAVGGEQYF
few | 14 | NA | TRBJ2-7 | TRBV5-6 | TGTGCCAGCAGCTATCCAGGGACACCAGGCGAGCAGTACTTC | CASSYPGTPGEQYF
many | 15 | NA | TRBJ1-6 | TRBV7-3 | TGTGCCAGCAGCCCCCTTGGGGACCGCCGTTCACCCCTCCACTTT | CASSPLGDRRSPLHF
few | 15 | TRBD1 | TRBJ1-4 | TRBV7-9 | TGTGCCAGCAGCTCGGGGACAGGGGGTAATGAAAAACTGTTTTTT | CASSSGTGGNEKLFF
few | 12 | NA | TRBJ2-1 | TRBV29-1 | TGCAGCGTGTTTGGGGTCGGGGATGAGCAGTTCTTC | CSVFGVGDEQFF
NA | 12 | NA | TRBJ1-5 | TRBV20-1 | TGCAGTGCTACCGACAGAGATCAGCCCCAGCATTTT | CSATDRDQPQHF
NA | 15 | NA | TRBJ2-1 | TRBV6-2/TRBV6-3 | TGTGCCACCGCCGAAGTAGCATCTTCTCCCAATGAGCAGTTCTTC | CATAEVASSPNEQFF
once | 13 | NA | TRBJ1-1 | TRBV6-8 | TGTGCCAGCACTGAGGGGCTCGACACTGAAGCTTTCTTT | CASTEGLDTEAFF
once | 15 | TRBD1 | TRBJ1-1 | TRBV12-3/TRBV12-4 | TGTGCCAGCATGGAAACGTCAGGGGGCTACACTGAAGCTTTCTTT | CASMETSGGYTEAFF
many | 14 | NA | TRBJ2-3 | TRBV7-2 | TGTGCCAGCAGCCGGGACTGGAGCACAGATACGCAGTATTTT | CASSRDWSTDTQYF
few | 16 | TRBD2 | TRBJ2-1 | TRBV4-2 | TGTGCCAGCAGCCAAGCCAGCGGGATCTCCTACAATGAGCAGTTCTTC | CASSQASGISYNEQFF
NA | 12 | NA | TRBJ2-1 | TRBV20-1 | TGCAGTGCTAGAGACGTACTAGAAGAGCAGTTCTTC | CSARDVLEEQFF
NA | 13 | NA | TRBJ2-5 | TRBV24-1 | TGTGCCACCAGAAAACAGGGTTCGGATACCCAGTACTTC | CATRKQGSDTQYF
NA | 14 | TRBD1 | TRBJ2-1 | TRBV5-1 | TGCGCCAGCAGCAGGGAGAGGGGGCACAATGAGCAGTTCTTC | CASSRERGHNEQFF
few | 15 | TRBD1 | TRBJ1-2 | TRBV28 | TGTGCCAGCAGTTTGTCGGCCAGGGGGCCGTATGGCTACACCTTC | CASSLSARGPYGYTF
NA | 16 | NA | TRBJ1-2 | TRBV2 | TGTGCCAGCAGGGGGGGGCTTTCGGCCTCTAACTATGGCTACACCTTC | CASRGGLSASNYGYTF
few | 14 | TRBD2 | TRBJ2-3 | TRBV12-3/TRBV12-4 | TGTGCCAGCAACCTAGCGGGGGGCACAGATACGCAGTATTTT | CASNLAGGTDTQYF